This T cell receptor (beta chain) originates from a study of cytomegalovirus exposure and HLA in healthy donors. Regarding this clone: Its antigen is not known.

This CDR3 is built from 13 residues. Trimming cost V 6 bases and J 5 bases, with 13 bases left between them. The germline V gene encodes CDR1 MNHNY and CDR2 SVGAGI (reference sequence). It was with 60 Vbeta and 13 Jbeta primers that the PCR ran. Libraries were prepared by immunoSEQ multiplex PCR; TCRdb keeps only in-frame clonotypes and omits some of them. Of roughly 230,000 clones listed, over 75% were seen once; the top ten hold around 0.45%. Findings of the study overall: Immune exposure data for these donors was limited to CMV serostatus. TCR beta chain V- and J-gene trimming was linked, in a later analysis, to a missense variant in DCLRE1C. In a later analysis, most CMV-associated TCR beta chains appeared HLA-restricted.

Input material: PBMCs. The TCR originated in a boy aged 5-17 years in good health and CMV-seronegative. V is TRBV6-6 and J is TRBJ1-1; D is perhaps TRBD1 (5 bases). The CDR3 bases are TGTGCCAGCAGGATCGGGGGGTGGACTGAAGCTTTCTTT. Translation gives CASRIGGWTEAFF.